Listed below are T cell receptor beta chains from one sample, sequenced in a study of T-cell reconstitution after alpha-beta-depleted transplantation in children. TCRdb re-called the PCR reads through MiXCR, storing one row per CDR3 protein. The data contain 500,000 to 600,000 distinct CDR3 sequences, about 16% of them singletons. The specimen was PBMCs from the stem cell graft donor, collected from the stem cell graft. These receptor sequences come from a human donor who donated a stem cell graft to a child with acute lymphoblastic leukemia. Each CDR3 is given with its conserved first and last residue. Each record gives: CDR3 protein, CDR3 DNA, D gene, J gene, V gene, clone size. D genes are given only for firm matches. The size entry is marked missing in some rows and otherwise reads once, few, many or a size class.

CASSSRQGSTTDTQYF,TGTGCCAGCAGTTCCAGACAGGGAAGTACCACAGATACGCAGTATTTT,TRBD1,TRBJ2-3,TRBV27,.
CSALAGGPDTQYF,TGCAGTGCCCTAGCGGGGGGGCCAGATACGCAGTATTTT,TRBD2,TRBJ2-3,TRBV20-1,.
CASVRNYGYTF,TGTGCCAGCGTACGGAACTATGGCTACACCTTC,.,TRBJ1-2,TRBV12-3/TRBV12-4,.
CSARGGRAYEQYF,TGCAGTGCTAGAGGCGGGAGAGCCTACGAGCAGTACTTC,TRBD2,TRBJ2-7,TRBV20-1,few
CASSYSQGENTEAFF,TGTGCCAGCAGTTACTCGCAGGGAGAGAACACTGAAGCTTTCTTT,.,TRBJ1-1,TRBV6-5,.
CASSLADAWEQYF,TGTGCCAGCAGCTTAGCGGACGCTTGGGAGCAGTACTTC,.,TRBJ2-7,TRBV7-9,.
CASSPDGLTDTQYF,TGCGCCAGCAGCCCGGACGGCCTCACAGATACGCAGTATTTT,.,TRBJ2-3,TRBV5-1,.
CASSGATKFF,TGTGCCAGCAGCGGGGCGACGAAGTTCTTC,.,TRBJ2-1,TRBV9,.
CSARDFRGDTGELFF,TGCAGTGCTAGAGATTTCAGAGGGGACACCGGGGAGCTGTTTTTT,.,TRBJ2-2,TRBV20-1,.
CASSQYGLAYEQYF,TGTGCCAGCAGCCAATATGGACTAGCTTACGAGCAGTACTTC,TRBD2,TRBJ2-7,TRBV14,few